A single sample is the source of the 30 T cell receptor beta chains below, sequenced in a study of technical replicates of blood from a few donors. Generated by immunoSEQ multiplex PCR, the TCRdb table keeps only in-frame clones and is missing some. This table has 91,000 or so clones, roughly 96% appearing once. Specimen: T cells isolated from PBMCs. All receptors come from a human donor in good health.

The chain couples TRBV14 to TRBJ2-5; TRBD2 might be the D (7 bases). This CDR3 is built from 16 residues. V gave up 2 bases and J gave up 1 base, with 14 bases separating them. In germline, CDR1 is SGHDN, CDR2 FVKESK. CDR3 loop: CASSQWTAGAQETQYF. Written as DNA, the CDR3 is TGTGCCAGCAGCCAATGGACGGCGGGGGCCCAAGAGACCCAGTACTTC. The whole variable domain, remainder taken from reference TRBV14 and TRBJ2-5, is EAGVTQFPSHSVIEKGQTVTLRCDPISGHDNLYWYRRVMGKEIKFLLHFVKESKQDESGMPNNRFLAERTGGTYSTLKVQPAELEDSGVYFCASSQWTAGAQETQYFGPGTRLLVL.

This rearrangement joins TRBV29-1 to TRBJ1-2; 10 bases fit TRBD1. Germline assignment: CDR1 SQVTM and CDR2 ANQGSEA. Unmatched junction bases numbered 1, after V lost 7 bases and J lost 2 bases. The CDR3 runs 12 residues. The CDR3 sequence is CSGQGANYGYTF. In DNA, the CDR3 is TGCAGCGGACAGGGGGCGAACTATGGCTACACCTTC.

The chain carries TRBV30 and TRBJ1-5; 11 bases are a match to TRBD1. V lost 1 base and J lost 7; bases outside the gene matches: 9. Looked up from germline, CDR1 is GTSNPN and CDR2 is SVGIG (reference sequence). CDR3 size: 16 residues. The CDR3 nucleotides are TGTGCCTGGAGTGGCGGGACAGGGGGTCTCTGGCAGCCCCAGCATTTT. Translating gives CAWSGGTGGLWQPQHF.

The chain links TRBV5-6 to TRBJ2-1, with D maybe TRBD2 (6 bases). V was shortened by 3 bases and J by 2 bases, with 9 bases between the two germline ends. The CDR3 spans 14 residues. CDR1 is SGHDT, CDR2 YYEEEE, per germline. The CDR3: CASSSGLPYNEQFF. The CDR3 DNA reads as TGTGCCAGCAGCTCGGGACTCCCCTACAATGAGCAGTTCTTC.

The chain combines TRBV14 with TRBJ1-1; D remains ambiguous. Trimming removed 0 bases at V and 4 bases at J, with 9 bases between. The CDR3 contains 14 residues. Germline V gene sequence: CDR1 SGHDN, CDR2 FVKESK. CDR3 region: CASSQDRGFTEAFF. The CDR3 nucleotides are TGTGCCAGCAGCCAAGATAGAGGGTTCACTGAAGCTTTCTTT.

The table lists this clone with a count of one. The rearrangement joins TRBV10-3 to TRBJ2-1; no reliable D call. Germline loops: CDR1 ENHRY, CDR2 SYGVKD. The CDR3 is made up of 15 amino acids. V lost 7 bases, J lost 5 bases, and 18 bases lay in between. In nucleotides, the CDR3 is TGTGCCATCAATAACGGTTCGAAGTCCCACAATGAGCAGTTCTTC. Translation gives CAINNGSKSHNEQFF.

The genes are TRBV7-6 and TRBJ1-1; 8 bases map to TRBD1. V gave up 5 bases and J gave up 6 bases; unmatched junction bases: 5. Germline loops: CDR1 SGHVS, CDR2 FNYEAQ. This CDR3 spans 13 amino acids. The CDR3 region is CASSAGQGAEAFF. DNA of the CDR3: TGTGCCAGCAGCGCCGGACAGGGAGCTGAAGCTTTCTTT.

The chain uses TRBV29-1 and TRBJ2-2, with D possibly being TRBD1 (5 bases). Germline values: CDR1 SQVTM, CDR2 ANQGSEA. V gave up 4 bases and J gave up 5 bases, with 11 bases separating them. CDR3 size: 13 residues. The CDR3 protein is CSVASRVTGELFF. Written as DNA, the CDR3 is TGCAGCGTTGCATCCAGGGTAACCGGGGAGCTGTTTTTT.

The V call is TRBV27, the J call TRBJ2-7, with 7 bases that match TRBD2. V was clipped by 0 bases and J by 6 bases; unmatched bases: 11. The CDR3 is 16 residues long. Germline V CDR1 and CDR2: MNHEY, SMNVEV (reference sequence). CDR3 DNA sequence: TGTGCCAGCAGTTTATCGATCGGGCTAGCGGAGAGCGAGCAGTACTTC. It is translated as CASSLSIGLAESEQYF.

The genes are TRBV11-2 and TRBJ1-1; D perhaps matches TRBD1 (6 bases). Germline V gene sequence: CDR1 SGHAT, CDR2 FQNNGV. This CDR3 comprises 13 residues. V lost 3 bases to trimming and J lost 4 bases, with 9 bases between them. The CDR3 protein is CASSLGRGTEAFF. In nucleotides, the CDR3 is TGTGCCAGCAGCTTGGGCAGGGGCACTGAAGCTTTCTTT.

This clone showed up just a few times. V gene TRBV5-1 combines with J gene TRBJ1-2, with 7 bases identical to TRBD1. V was pared by 0 bases and J by 5 bases, with 4 bases of the junction left unmatched. CDR1 and CDR2 (germline): SGHRS, YFSETQ. The CDR3 totals 14 residues. The CDR3 nucleotides are TGCGCCAGCAGCTTGGAGGCAGGGGGTTATGGCTACACCTTC. Its translation: CASSLEAGGYGYTF. The variable domain in full, with the rest retrieved from reference TRBV5-1 and TRBJ1-2, is KAGVTQTPRYLIKTRGQQVTLSCSPISGHRSVSWYQQTPGQGLQFLFEYFSETQRNKGNFPGRFSGRQFSNSRSEMNVSTLELGDSALYLCASSLEAGGYGYTFGSGTRLTVV.

The chain recombines TRBV5-1 with TRBJ2-5, with a tentative D call TRBD1 (6 bases). Germline V gene sequence: CDR1 SGHRS, CDR2 YFSETQ. V was clipped by 4 bases and J by 2 bases, with 15 bases between them. The CDR3 loop spans 15 amino acids. The CDR3 bases are TGCGCCAGCAGCCCTGGGCGGACAGCGCAAGAGACCCAGTACTTC. Residues: CASSPGRTAQETQYF.

This sequence joins TRBV28 and TRBJ2-7; 9 bases match TRBD1. Germline lookup yields CDR1 MDHEN and CDR2 SYDVKM. V trimming: 4 bases; J trimming: 4 bases; junction bases outside the gene matches: 8. CDR3 length equals 15 residues. CDR3 nucleotide sequence: TGTGCCAGCAGTTCACCGGGACAGGGCTCTTACGAGCAGTACTTC. Translated: CASSSPGQGSYEQYF.

The chain couples TRBV2 to TRBJ1-2; a weak D match, TRBD1 (5 bases). CDR1 is SNHLY, CDR2 FYNNEI, per germline. Trimming stripped 4 bases from V and 6 bases from J, with 12 bases between. The CDR3 is made up of 13 amino acids. CDR3 bases: TGTGCCAGCAGTGGGGCGTGGGGGGATGGCTACACCTTC. Its translation: CASSGAWGDGYTF.

V and J are TRBV10-2 and TRBJ2-7; 9 bases are shared with TRBD2. This CDR3 is built from 15 residues. The germline CDR1 and CDR2 sequences are WSHSY and SAAADI. J gave up 1 base and V 6 bases, and 7 bases lay outside the gene matches. CDR3 amino acids: CASRAGAGGSYEQYF. Here the CDR3 DNA reads TGCGCCAGCAGGGCCGGAGCGGGGGGTTCCTACGAGCAGTACTTC.

This clone was seen just once. The gene calls are TRBV19 and TRBJ2-2; 7 positions agree with TRBD1. This CDR3 is 15 amino acids long. V lost 6 bases and J lost 2; bases outside the gene matches: 6. Germline CDR1 and CDR2: LNHDA and SQIVND (reference sequence). The CDR3 reads CASRGDRVNTGELFF. The CDR3 DNA is TGTGCCAGTAGAGGCGACAGGGTAAACACCGGGGAGCTGTTTTTT.

This chain connects TRBV5-1 to TRBJ2-1; 14 nucleotides agree with TRBD2. Germline V CDR1 and CDR2: SGHRS, YFSETQ. The CDR3 sequence is 20 residues long. The V gene end was trimmed by 3 bases and the J gene end by 1 base; junction bases not matched to a gene: 12. The CDR3 loop is CASSSTGGTSGGGSYNEQFF. In DNA, the CDR3 is TGCGCCAGCAGCTCCACCGGGGGGACTAGCGGGGGTGGGTCCTACAATGAGCAGTTCTTC. The full variable domain, completed using reference TRBV5-1 and TRBJ2-1, is KAGVTQTPRYLIKTRGQQVTLSCSPISGHRSVSWYQQTPGQGLQFLFEYFSETQRNKGNFPGRFSGRQFSNSRSEMNVSTLELGDSALYLCASSSTGGTSGGGSYNEQFFGPGTRLTVL.

The chain couples TRBV11-3 to TRBJ1-1; a weak D match, TRBD1 (5 bases). V dropped 0 bases and J dropped 8 bases, with 13 bases sitting between them. Germline CDR1 and CDR2: SGHNT and YENEEA. The CDR3 extends over 14 amino acids. CDR3 residues: CASSLDPRAGEAFF. In DNA, the CDR3 is TGTGCCAGCAGCTTAGATCCCAGGGCGGGGGAAGCTTTCTTT. Using reference TRBV11-3 and TRBJ1-1 for the parts outside the CDR3, the full variable domain is EAGVVQSPRYKIIEKKQPVAFWCNPISGHNTLYWYLQNLGQGPELLIRYENEEAVDDSQLPKDRFSAERLKGVDSTLKIQPAELGDSAVYLCASSLDPRAGEAFFGQGTRLTVV.

The chain joins TRBV2 to TRBJ2-7; tentative D call: TRBD2 (6 bases). There are 15 residues in the CDR3. The V gene lost 6 bases and the J gene lost 3 bases, with 18 bases spanning the gap. CDR1 and CDR2 from the germline V gene are SNHLY and FYNNEI. CDR3 sequence: CASRVPGASNYEQYF. CDR3 nucleotides: TGTGCCAGCAGGGTACCGGGAGCTTCTAACTACGAGCAGTACTTC.

This clone was counted a few times. V and J are TRBV6-5 and TRBJ1-2, with D possibly matching TRBD1 (5 bases). CDR3 length: 13 amino acids. Trimming removed 2 bases from V and 3 bases from J, with 7 bases in between. Germline loops: CDR1 MNHEY, CDR2 SVGAGI. CDR3 loop: CASSYQGYYGYTF. The CDR3 DNA sequence: TGTGCCAGCAGTTACCAGGGATACTATGGCTACACCTTC.

This clone was observed a handful of times. CDR3 amino acids: CAWSVEDPEAFF. The DNA of the CDR3 is TGTGCCTGGAGTGTAGAGGATCCTGAAGCTTTCTTT. The chain uses TRBV30 and TRBJ1-1; D unclear. Trimming shortened V by 0 bases and J by 6 bases, and 8 bases separated the two germline ends. The germline gives CDR1 GTSNPN, CDR2 SVGIG (reference sequence). The CDR3 totals 12 residues.

The chain has TRBV9 and TRBJ1-5, with TRBD1 matching 10 bases. Trimming cost V 3 bases and J 5 bases; bases outside gene matches: 5. CDR3 size: 15 residues. CDR1 is SGDLS, CDR2 YYNGEE, per germline. The CDR3 coding sequence is TGTGCCAGCAGCGGGGGACAGGGGATGGATCAGCCCCAGCATTTT. As protein: CASSGGQGMDQPQHF.

The chain has TRBV19 and TRBJ2-7, with 12 bases matching TRBD1. Germline lookup yields CDR1 LNHDA and CDR2 SQIVND (reference sequence). CDR3 length: 13 residues. In DNA form, the CDR3 reads TGTGCTGCCGGGACAGGGGGCTGGTACGAGCAGTACTTC. It codes for CAAGTGGWYEQYF.

DNA for the CDR3: TGTGCCAGCAGCTTACGGTACGGGAAACTGAACACCGGGGAGCTGTTTTTT. Protein sequence: CASSLRYGKLNTGELFF. J is TRBJ2-2 and V is TRBV11-2, with a possible D match to TRBD2 (5 bases). CDR3 length equals 17 residues. Germline V CDR1 and CDR2: SGHAT, FQNNGV. V was pared by 2 bases and J by 1 base, with 14 bases between.

The gene calls are TRBV28 and TRBJ2-7; 9 nucleotides agree with TRBD1. The CDR3 has 14 residues. The V gene's germline CDR1 is MDHEN and CDR2 SYDVKM. V was pared by 7 bases and J by 3 bases, with 7 bases of the junction left unmatched. DNA of the CDR3: TGTGCCAGCAAAACCGGGACAGGGAGCTACGAGCAGTACTTC. As protein: CASKTGTGSYEQYF.

The gene calls are TRBV6-6 and TRBJ2-7; D possibly corresponds to TRBD1 (6 bases). Germline CDR1 and CDR2: MNHNY and SVGAGI (reference sequence). V dropped 2 bases and J dropped 4 bases, with 12 bases sitting between them. The CDR3 runs to 14 residues. The CDR3 region has the DNA TGTGCCAGCAGTTACACCGGACAGTCGTACGAGCAGTACTTC. Its protein is CASSYTGQSYEQYF.

The gene calls are TRBV5-1 and TRBJ1-4; 10 nucleotides agree with TRBD1. Per germline, CDR1 SGHRS and CDR2 YFSETQ. The CDR3 is made up of 14 amino acids. V lost 0 bases, J lost 7 bases, and 0 bases stayed unmatched. The CDR3 loop reads CASSLGDRGEKLFF. CDR3 nucleotides: TGCGCCAGCAGCTTGGGGGACAGGGGTGAAAAACTGTTTTTT.

The gene calls are TRBV5-6 and TRBJ2-7, with D tentatively TRBD1 (5 bases). CDR1 and CDR2 (germline): SGHDT, YYEEEE. The V and J ends lost 2 bases and 2 bases respectively, with 17 bases between them. The CDR3 covers 16 residues. The chain's CDR3 is CASSFITGYSTYEQYF. CDR3 DNA: TGTGCCAGCAGCTTTATTACAGGATATAGCACCTACGAGCAGTACTTC.

The chain joins TRBV5-1 to TRBJ2-5; D gene ambiguous. The V gene lost 0 bases and the J gene lost 0 bases, with 9 bases spanning the gap. Germline lookup yields CDR1 SGHRS and CDR2 YFSETQ. The CDR3 has 15 residues. The CDR3 is CASSLALKYQETQYF. DNA for the CDR3: TGCGCCAGCAGCTTGGCACTGAAGTACCAAGAGACCCAGTACTTC.

In this sample, this clone turned up once. The gene calls are TRBV5-8 and TRBJ2-2; D possibly corresponds to TRBD1 (6 bases). V was clipped by 3 bases and J by 4 bases, with 13 bases between them. CDR3 length: 15 residues. From germline, CDR1 is SGHTS and CDR2 YDEGEE. The CDR3 region is CASSYRRGGTGELFF. CDR3 coding DNA: TGTGCCAGCAGCTACCGCAGGGGTGGCACCGGGGAGCTGTTTTTT.